This entry features one T cell receptor (beta chain) sequence. Building of the TCR beta libraries involved iRepertoire HTBI primers and Arm-PCR of CDR3 regions. Under the authors' procedure: From all samples, identification returned 13 to 15 TRBJ and 60 or so TRBV segments. One entry per CDR3 protein results from TCRdb running MiXCR on the multiplex PCR reads. TCRdb's processing, not the study's, gives the V and J calls here. The sample includes 450,000 or so distinct CDR3 sequences, approximately 22% seen only once; the top ten take less than 15%. This CDR3 region has 12 residues. V was clipped by 6 bases and J by 3 bases, with 9 bases between them. Germline-derived CDR1 and CDR2 are ENHRY and SYGVKD. Time point here: persistent/refractory GD, antithyroid drugs over 5 years with positive TRAb. The TCR library used RNA extracted from PBMCs. The record originates from a study of regulatory T cells in long-lasting Graves disease. Study-wide background: Persistence in Graves' disease required over 5 years of antithyroid drugs plus positive TSH receptor antibodies.

The chain carries TRBV10-3 and TRBJ2-7; D gene ambiguous. Sequenced material: peripheral blood mononuclear cells (PBMCs), taken when the disease was refractory, from a patient treated with antithyroid drugs. The clonotype originates from a female donor with Graves disease. CDR3 region: CAISQDHYEQYF. The CDR3 bases are TGTGCCATCAGCCAAGACCACTACGAGCAGTACTTC.